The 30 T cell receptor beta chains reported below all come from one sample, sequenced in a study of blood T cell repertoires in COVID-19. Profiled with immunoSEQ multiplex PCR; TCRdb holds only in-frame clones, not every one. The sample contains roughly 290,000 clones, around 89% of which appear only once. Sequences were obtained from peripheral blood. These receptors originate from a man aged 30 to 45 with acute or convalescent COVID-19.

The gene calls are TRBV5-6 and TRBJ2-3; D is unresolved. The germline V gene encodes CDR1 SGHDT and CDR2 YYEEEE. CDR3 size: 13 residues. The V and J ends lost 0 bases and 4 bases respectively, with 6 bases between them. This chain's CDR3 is CASSLGLADTQYF. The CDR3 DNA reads TGTGCCAGCAGCTTGGGACTTGCAGATACGCAGTATTTT.

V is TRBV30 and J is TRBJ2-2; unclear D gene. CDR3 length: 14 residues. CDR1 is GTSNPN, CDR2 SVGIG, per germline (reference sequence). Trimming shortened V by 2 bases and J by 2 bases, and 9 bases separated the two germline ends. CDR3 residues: CAWSRNFNTGELFF. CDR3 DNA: TGTGCCTGGAGTCGAAACTTCAACACCGGGGAGCTGTTTTTT.

The CDR3 region has the DNA TGTGCCAGCAATACAGGGGTAGGATGGGAGCTGTTTTTT. Translation gives CASNTGVGWELFF. The rearrangement uses TRBV3-1 (or the pseudogene TRBV3-2) and TRBJ2-2; 7 nucleotides line up with TRBD1. Germline trimming cut 7 bases from V and 9 bases from J; bases unmatched to any gene: 8. Germline CDR1 reads LGHDT; CDR2 reads YNNKEL (reference sequence). The CDR3 contains 13 residues.

Here the CDR3 DNA reads TGTGCCAGCAGCCCGCTGCCGAGGAACACTGAAGCTTTCTTT. Translation gives CASSPLPRNTEAFF. The J gene is TRBJ1-1, the V gene TRBV9, with D unresolved. CDR3 length equals 14 residues. V was shortened by 4 bases and J by 1 base, with 11 bases between the two germline ends. Germline loops: CDR1 SGDLS, CDR2 YYNGEE.

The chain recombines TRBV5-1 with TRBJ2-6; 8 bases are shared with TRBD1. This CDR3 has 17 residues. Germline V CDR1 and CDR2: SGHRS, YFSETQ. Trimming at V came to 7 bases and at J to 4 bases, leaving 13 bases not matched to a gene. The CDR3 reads CASAPGQEMGGANVLTF. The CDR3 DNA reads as TGCGCCAGCGCCCCGGGACAGGAGATGGGAGGGGCCAACGTCCTGACTTTC.

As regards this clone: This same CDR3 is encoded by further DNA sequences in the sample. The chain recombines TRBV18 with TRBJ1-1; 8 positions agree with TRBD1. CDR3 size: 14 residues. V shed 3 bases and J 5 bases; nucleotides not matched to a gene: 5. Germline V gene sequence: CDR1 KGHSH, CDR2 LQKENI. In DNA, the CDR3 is TGTGCCAGCTCACCGCAGGGGGCGAGGACTGAAGCTTTCTTT. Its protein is CASSPQGARTEAFF.

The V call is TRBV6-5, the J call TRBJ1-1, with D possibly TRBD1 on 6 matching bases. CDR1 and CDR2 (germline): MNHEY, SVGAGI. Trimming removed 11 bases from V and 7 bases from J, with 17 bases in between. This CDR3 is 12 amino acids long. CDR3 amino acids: CAVCTTGLEAFF. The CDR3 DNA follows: TGTGCCGTGTGCACGACAGGTCTTGAAGCTTTCTTT.

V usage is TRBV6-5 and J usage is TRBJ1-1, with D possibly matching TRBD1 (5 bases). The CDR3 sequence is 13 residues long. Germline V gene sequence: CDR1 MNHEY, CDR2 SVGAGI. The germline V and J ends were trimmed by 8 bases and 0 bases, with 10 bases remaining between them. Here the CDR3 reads CASSTDLNTEAFF. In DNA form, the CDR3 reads TGTGCCAGCTCGACAGACCTGAACACTGAAGCTTTCTTT.

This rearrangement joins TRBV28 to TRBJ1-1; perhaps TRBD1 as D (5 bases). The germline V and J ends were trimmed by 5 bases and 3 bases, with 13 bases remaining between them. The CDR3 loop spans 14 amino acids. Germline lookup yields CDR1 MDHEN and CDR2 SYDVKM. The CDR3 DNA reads TGTGCCAGCAGTCCCTCTCAAGGGGACACTGAAGCTTTCTTT. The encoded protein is CASSPSQGDTEAFF.

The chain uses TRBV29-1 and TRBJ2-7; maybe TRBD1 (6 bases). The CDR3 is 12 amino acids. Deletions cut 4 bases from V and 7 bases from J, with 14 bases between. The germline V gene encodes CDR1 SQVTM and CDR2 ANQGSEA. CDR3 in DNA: TGCAGCGTTGTACACACCACAGGGGAGCAGTACTTC. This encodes CSVVHTTGEQYF.

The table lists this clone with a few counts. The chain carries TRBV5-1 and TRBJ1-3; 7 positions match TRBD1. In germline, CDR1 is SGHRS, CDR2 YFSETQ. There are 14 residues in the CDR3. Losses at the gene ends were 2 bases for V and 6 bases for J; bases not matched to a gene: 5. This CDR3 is CASSFRQGENTIYF. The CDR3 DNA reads TGCGCCAGCAGCTTTAGACAGGGTGAAAACACCATATATTTT.

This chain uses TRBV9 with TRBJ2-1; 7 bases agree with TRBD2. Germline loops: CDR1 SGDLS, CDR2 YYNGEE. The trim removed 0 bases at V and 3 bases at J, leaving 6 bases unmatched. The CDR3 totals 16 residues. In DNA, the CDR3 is TGTGCCAGCAGCGTAGATTGGACTAGTATCTACAATGAGCAGTTCTTC. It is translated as CASSVDWTSIYNEQFF.

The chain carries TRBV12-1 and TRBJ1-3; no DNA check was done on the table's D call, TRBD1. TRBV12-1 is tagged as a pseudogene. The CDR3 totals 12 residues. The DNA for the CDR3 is TGTGCCAGCAGCTTCAGTGGAAACACCATATATTTT. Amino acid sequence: CASSFSGNTIYF.

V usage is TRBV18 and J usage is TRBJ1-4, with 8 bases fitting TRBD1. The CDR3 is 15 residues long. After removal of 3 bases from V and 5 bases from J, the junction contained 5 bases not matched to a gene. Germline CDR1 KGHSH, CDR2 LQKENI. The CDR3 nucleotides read TGTGCCAGCTCACCCCCGGGACAGGTCAATGAAAAACTGTTTTTT. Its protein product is CASSPPGQVNEKLFF.

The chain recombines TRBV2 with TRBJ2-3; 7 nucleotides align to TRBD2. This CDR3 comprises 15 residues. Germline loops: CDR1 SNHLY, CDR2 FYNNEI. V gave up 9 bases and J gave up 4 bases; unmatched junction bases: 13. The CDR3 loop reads CASTWEGGPPDTQYF. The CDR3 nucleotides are TGTGCCAGTACCTGGGAGGGAGGGCCACCAGATACGCAGTATTTT.

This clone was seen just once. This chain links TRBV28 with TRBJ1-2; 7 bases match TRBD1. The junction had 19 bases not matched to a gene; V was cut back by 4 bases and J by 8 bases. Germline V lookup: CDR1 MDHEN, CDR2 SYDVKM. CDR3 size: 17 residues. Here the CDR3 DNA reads TGTGCCAGCAGTTCCATTTCGGGAGACAGGGTAACAGACGGCTACACCTTC. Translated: CASSSISGDRVTDGYTF.

The CDR3 DNA is TGCGCCAGCAGTCTCACTAGCGGGACCTACGAGCAGTACTTC. Translating gives CASSLTSGTYEQYF. V is TRBV5-1 and J is TRBJ2-7; 10 bases line up with TRBD2. Germline V lookup: CDR1 SGHRS, CDR2 YFSETQ. Unmatched junction bases numbered 4, after V lost 5 bases and J lost 2 bases. This CDR3 region has 14 residues.

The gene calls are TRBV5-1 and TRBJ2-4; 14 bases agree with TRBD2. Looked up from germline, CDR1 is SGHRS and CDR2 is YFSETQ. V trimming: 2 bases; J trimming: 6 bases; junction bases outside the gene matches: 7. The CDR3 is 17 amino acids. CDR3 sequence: CASSLGTSGSGGNIQYF. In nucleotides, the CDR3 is TGCGCCAGCAGCTTAGGGACTAGCGGGAGTGGGGGAAACATTCAGTACTTC.

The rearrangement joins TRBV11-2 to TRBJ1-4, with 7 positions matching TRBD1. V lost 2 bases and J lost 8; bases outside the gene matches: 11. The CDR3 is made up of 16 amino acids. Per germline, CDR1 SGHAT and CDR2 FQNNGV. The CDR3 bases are TGTGCCAGCAGCTTATTCTCGGGAGGGGGCCGCGAAAAACTGTTTTTT. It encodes CASSLFSGGGREKLFF. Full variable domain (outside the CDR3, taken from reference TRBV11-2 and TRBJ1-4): EAGVAQSPRYKIIEKRQSVAFWCNPISGHATLYWYQQILGQGPKLLIQFQNNGVVDDSQLPKDRFSAERLKGVDSTLKIQPAKLEDSAVYLCASSLFSGGGREKLFFGSGTQLSVL.

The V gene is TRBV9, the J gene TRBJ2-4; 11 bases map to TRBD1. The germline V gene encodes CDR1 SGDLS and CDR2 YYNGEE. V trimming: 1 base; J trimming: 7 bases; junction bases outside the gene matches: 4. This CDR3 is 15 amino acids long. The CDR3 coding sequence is TGTGCCAGCAGCGTACTGGGACAGGGGGGGAACATTCAGTACTTC. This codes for CASSVLGQGGNIQYF.

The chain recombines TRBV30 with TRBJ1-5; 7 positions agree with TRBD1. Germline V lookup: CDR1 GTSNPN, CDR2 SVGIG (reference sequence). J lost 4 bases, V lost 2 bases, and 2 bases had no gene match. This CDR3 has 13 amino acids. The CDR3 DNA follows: TGTGCCTGGAGTCGGGACAGTAATCAGCCCCAGCATTTT. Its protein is CAWSRDSNQPQHF.

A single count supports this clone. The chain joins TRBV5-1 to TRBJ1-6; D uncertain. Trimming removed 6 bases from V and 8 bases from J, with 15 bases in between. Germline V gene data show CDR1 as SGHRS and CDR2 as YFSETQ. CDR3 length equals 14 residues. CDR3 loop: CASKEGRAHSPLHF. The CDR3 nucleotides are TGCGCCAGCAAGGAAGGGCGGGCGCATTCACCCCTCCACTTT.

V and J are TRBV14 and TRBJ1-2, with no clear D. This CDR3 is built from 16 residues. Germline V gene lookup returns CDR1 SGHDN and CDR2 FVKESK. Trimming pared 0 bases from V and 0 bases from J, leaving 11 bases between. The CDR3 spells CASSQDLVVANYGYTF. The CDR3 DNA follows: TGTGCCAGCAGCCAAGATTTGGTTGTAGCTAACTATGGCTACACCTTC. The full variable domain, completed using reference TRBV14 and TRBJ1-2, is EAGVTQFPSHSVIEKGQTVTLRCDPISGHDNLYWYRRVMGKEIKFLLHFVKESKQDESGMPNNRFLAERTGGTYSTLKVQPAELEDSGVYFCASSQDLVVANYGYTFGSGTRLTVV.

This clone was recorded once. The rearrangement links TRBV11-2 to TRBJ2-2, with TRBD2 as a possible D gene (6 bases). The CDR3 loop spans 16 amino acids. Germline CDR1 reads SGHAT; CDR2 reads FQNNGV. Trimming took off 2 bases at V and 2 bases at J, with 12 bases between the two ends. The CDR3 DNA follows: TGTGCCAGCAGCTTAATGGGTAGCGGAAACACCGGGGAGCTGTTTTTT. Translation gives CASSLMGSGNTGELFF.

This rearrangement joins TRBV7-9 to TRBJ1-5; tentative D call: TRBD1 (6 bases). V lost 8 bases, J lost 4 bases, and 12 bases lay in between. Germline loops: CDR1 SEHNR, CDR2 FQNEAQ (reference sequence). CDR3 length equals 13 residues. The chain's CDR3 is CASPHRANQPQHF. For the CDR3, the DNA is TGTGCCAGCCCCCACAGGGCGAATCAGCCCCAGCATTTT. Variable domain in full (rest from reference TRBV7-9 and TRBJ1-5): DTGVSQNPRHKITKRGQNVTFRCDPISEHNRLYWYRQTLGQGPEFLTYFQNEAQLEKSRLLSDRFSAERPKGSFSTLEIQRTEQGDSAMYLCASPHRANQPQHFGDGTRLSIL.

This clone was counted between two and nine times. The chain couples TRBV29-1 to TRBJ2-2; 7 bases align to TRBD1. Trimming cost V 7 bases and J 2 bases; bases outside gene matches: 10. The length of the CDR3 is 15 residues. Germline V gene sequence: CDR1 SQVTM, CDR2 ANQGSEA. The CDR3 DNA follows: TGCAGCGCCTGTACAGGGGCCATTAACACCGGGGAGCTGTTTTTT. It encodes CSACTGAINTGELFF.

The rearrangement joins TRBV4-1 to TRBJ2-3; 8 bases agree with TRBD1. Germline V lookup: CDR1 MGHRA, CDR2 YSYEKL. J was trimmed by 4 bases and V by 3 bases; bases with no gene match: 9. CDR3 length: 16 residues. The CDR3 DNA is TGCGCCAGCAGCCAGCGCAGGGGGCGCGGCTCAGATACGCAGTATTTT. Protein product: CASSQRRGRGSDTQYF.

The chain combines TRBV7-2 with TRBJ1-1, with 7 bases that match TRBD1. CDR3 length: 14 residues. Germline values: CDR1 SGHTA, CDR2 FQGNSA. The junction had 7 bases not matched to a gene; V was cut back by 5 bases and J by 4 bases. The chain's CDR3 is CASSQRSGGTEAFF. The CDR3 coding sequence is TGTGCCAGCAGCCAGCGGTCAGGGGGCACTGAAGCTTTCTTT.

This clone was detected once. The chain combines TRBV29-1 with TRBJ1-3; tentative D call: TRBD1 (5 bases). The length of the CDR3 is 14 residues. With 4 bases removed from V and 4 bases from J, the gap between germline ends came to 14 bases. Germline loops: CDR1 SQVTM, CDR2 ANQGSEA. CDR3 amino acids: CSVGAGALGNTIYF. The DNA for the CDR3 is TGCAGCGTTGGAGCTGGGGCTTTAGGAAACACCATATATTTT.

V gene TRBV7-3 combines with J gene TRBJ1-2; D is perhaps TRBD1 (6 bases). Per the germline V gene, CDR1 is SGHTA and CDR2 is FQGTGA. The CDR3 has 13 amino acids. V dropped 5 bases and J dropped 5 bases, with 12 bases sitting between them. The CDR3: CASSAHQGYGYTF. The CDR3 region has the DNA TGTGCCAGCAGCGCACACCAGGGGTATGGCTACACCTTC.